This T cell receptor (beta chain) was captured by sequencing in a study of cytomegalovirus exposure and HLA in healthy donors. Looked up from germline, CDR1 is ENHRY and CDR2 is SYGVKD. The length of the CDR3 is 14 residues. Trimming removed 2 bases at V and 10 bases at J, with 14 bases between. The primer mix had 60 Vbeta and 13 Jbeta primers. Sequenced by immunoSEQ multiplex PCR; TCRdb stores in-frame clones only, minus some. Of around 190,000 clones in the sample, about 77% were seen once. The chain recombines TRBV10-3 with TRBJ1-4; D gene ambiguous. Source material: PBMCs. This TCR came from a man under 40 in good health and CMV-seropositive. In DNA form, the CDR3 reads TGTGCCATCAGTGAGGCCGGCGGGCTTGGAAAACTGTTTTTT. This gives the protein CAISEAGGLGKLFF.